Below are 18 T cell receptor beta chains sequenced from a single sample in a study of T cells in Graves' hyperthyroidism and ophthalmopathy. Regions amplified from RNA transcripts were the TCR beta CDR3 regions. A set of HTBI primers served as the primers for a first-round RT-PCR of the TCR CDR3. MiXCR was run by TCRdb on the multiplex PCR reads, yielding one entry per CDR3 protein. The table includes 490,000 or so distinct CDR3 sequences, around a fifth detected once. Sequencing input: blood. Receptors were obtained from a woman between 65 and 79 years old with Graves' ophthalmopathy.

Concerning this clonotype: At one end the junction does not follow the germline gene, possibly because of a read error. This chain's CDR3 is CAGSLEGGGPGFRWNSPLHF. The CDR3 DNA is TGTGCCGGCAGCTTGGAAGGCGGGGGCCCCGGCTTCCGTTGGAATTCACCCCTCCACTTT. This chain links TRBV5-6 with TRBJ1-6; the D gene is possibly TRBD1 (6 bases). This CDR3 is 20 amino acids long. CDR1 is SGHDT and CDR2 is YYEEEE in the germline V gene.

This clonotype was seen ten or more times. The CDR3 sequence is CASSYSGAHYGYTF. The DNA for the CDR3 is TGTGCCAGCAGTTACTCTGGTGCCCACTATGGCTACACCTTC. V and J are TRBV6-5 and TRBJ1-2; D is unresolved. V shed 0 bases and J shed 3 bases, with 8 bases lying between them. This CDR3 is 14 amino acids long. The germline V gene encodes CDR1 MNHEY and CDR2 SVGAGI.

The chain carries TRBV15 and TRBJ2-4; TRBD2 matches 13 bases. The ends lost 1 base at V and 6 bases at J; junction bases unmatched: 3. The CDR3 sequence is 16 residues long. Germline CDR1 reads LNHNV; CDR2 reads YYDKDF (reference sequence). The DNA of the CDR3 is TGTGCCACCAGCAGAGGGACTAGCGGGAGCGGAAACATTCAGTACTTC. Translated, it gives CATSRGTSGSGNIQYF. Looking up the rest from reference TRBV15 and TRBJ2-4 gives the full variable domain: DAMVIQNPRYQVTQFGKPVTLSCSQTLNHNVMYWYQQKSSQAPKLLFHYYDKDFNNEADTPDNFQSRRPNTSFCFLDIRSPGLGDTAMYLCATSRGTSGSGNIQYFGAGTRLSVL.

Ten or more counts support this clonotype. The chain employs TRBV11-2 and TRBJ1-1, with D unclear. The CDR3 covers 13 residues. The germline V and J ends were trimmed by 5 bases and 3 bases, with 10 bases remaining between them. Germline V lookup: CDR1 SGHAT, CDR2 FQNNGV. The CDR3 DNA is TGTGCCAGCAGCCCCGCAAGGGACACTGAAGCTTTCTTT. Encoded protein: CASSPARDTEAFF. The complete variable domain, with remaining parts taken from reference TRBV11-2 and TRBJ1-1, reads EAGVAQSPRYKIIEKRQSVAFWCNPISGHATLYWYQQILGQGPKLLIQFQNNGVVDDSQLPKDRFSAERLKGVDSTLKIQPAKLEDSAVYLCASSPARDTEAFFGQGTRLTVV.

J is TRBJ1-4 and V is TRBV6-1, with a tentative D call TRBD1 (5 bases). V lost 8 bases, J lost 6 bases, and 13 bases lay in between. In germline, CDR1 is MNHNS, CDR2 SASEGT. The CDR3 runs 13 residues. CDR3 DNA: TGTGCCAGCGGGGACGGGCGGCATGAAAAACTGTTTTTT. It specifies CASGDGRHEKLFF.

The genes are TRBV5-5 and TRBJ2-7, with 10 bases lining up with TRBD1. The V and J ends lost 5 bases and 3 bases, in that order; junction bases with no gene match: 5. The CDR3 is 14 amino acids. CDR1 and CDR2 (germline): SGHKS, YYEKEE (reference sequence). The CDR3 nucleotides are TGTGCCAGCAGGGCCGGGACAGGGGACTACGAGCAGTACTTC. This encodes CASRAGTGDYEQYF. The whole variable domain, remainder taken from reference TRBV5-5 and TRBJ2-7, is DAGVTQSPTHLIKTRGQQVTLRCSPISGHKSVSWYQQVLGQGPQFIFQYYEKEERGRGNFPDRFSARQFPNYSSELNVNALLLGDSALYLCASRAGTGDYEQYFGPGTRLTVT.

This clonotype has a single count. V usage is TRBV5-6 and J usage is TRBJ2-3, with D uncertain. Trimming removed 5 bases from V and 6 bases from J, with 16 bases in between. Germline-derived CDR1 and CDR2 are SGHDT and YYEEEE. The CDR3 sequence is 14 residues long. CDR3 protein: CASRSRFPRDTQYF. For the CDR3, the DNA is TGTGCCAGCAGGAGTCGTTTCCCCCGTGATACGCAGTATTTT.

In this sample, this clonotype turned up a few times. The V gene is TRBV2, the J gene TRBJ2-1; no definite D call. Trimming pared 8 bases from V and 10 bases from J, leaving 9 bases between. There are 10 residues in the CDR3. CDR1 is SNHLY, CDR2 FYNNEI, per germline. The CDR3 bases are TGTGCCAGCGGACCGAGGGAGCAGTTCTTC. It encodes CASGPREQFF.

In its sample, this clonotype was seen many times. This chain joins TRBV20-1 and TRBJ2-5; unclear D gene. The CDR3 extends over 16 amino acids. Germline-derived CDR1 and CDR2 are DFQATT and SNEGSKA (reference sequence). The V and J ends lost 1 base and 2 bases respectively, with 17 bases between them. The CDR3 region is CSARGMAGRPQETQYF. CDR3 coding DNA: TGCAGTGCTAGAGGGATGGCAGGACGTCCGCAAGAGACCCAGTACTTC.

This clonotype was detected ten times or more. This chain connects TRBV12-3 or TRBV12-4 to TRBJ2-1; 10 bases align to TRBD2. V gave up 7 bases and J gave up 0 bases; unmatched junction bases: 3. This CDR3 region has 15 residues. As DNA, the CDR3 is TGTGCCAGCAAACCTAGCGGGAGCTCCTACAATGAGCAGTTCTTC. This gives the protein CASKPSGSSYNEQFF.

Only a few counts were recorded for this clonotype. The chain joins TRBV20-1 to TRBJ1-4; 9 bases are shared with TRBD1. Germline CDR1 and CDR2: DFQATT and SNEGSKA (reference sequence). The length of the CDR3 is 14 residues. V gave up 5 bases and J gave up 7 bases; unmatched junction bases: 8. The CDR3 sequence is CSASSGTGSEKLFF. The CDR3 bases are TGCAGTGCTTCTTCCGGGACAGGGAGTGAAAAACTGTTTTTT.

In this sample, this clonotype turned up many times. The chain links TRBV11-2 to TRBJ1-1, with a weak D call TRBD1 (6 bases). Germline V lookup: CDR1 SGHAT, CDR2 FQNNGV. This CDR3 spans 11 amino acids. Trimming removed 5 bases from V and 12 bases from J, with 13 bases in between. The CDR3 spells CASSLRDIPFF. As DNA, the CDR3 is TGTGCCAGCAGCCTGCGGGACATTCCTTTCTTT.

This clonotype was recorded a few times. The chain has TRBV12-3 or TRBV12-4 and TRBJ2-1, with 10 bases matching TRBD2. CDR3 size: 17 residues. The V segment lost 2 bases and the J segment 8 bases; nucleotides outside the gene matches: 12. The CDR3 region is CASSLKLVASGSDEQFF. CDR3 nucleotide sequence: TGTGCCAGCAGTTTAAAATTAGTGGCTAGCGGGAGTGATGAGCAGTTCTTC.

As concerns this clonotype: A clone one base away is much larger, so this may be a read error. The rearrangement joins TRBV29-1 to TRBJ1-2, with D possibly being TRBD1 (5 bases). The V gene lost 7 bases and the J gene lost 3 bases, with 15 bases spanning the gap. The CDR3 is 13 residues long. Looked up from germline, CDR1 is SQVTM and CDR2 is ANQGSEA. The CDR3 loop is CSDQTRGDYGYTF. DNA of the CDR3: TGCAGCGACCAGACAAGGGGCGACTATGGCTACACCTTC. The full variable domain, in which reference TRBV29-1 and TRBJ1-2 provide the parts outside the CDR3, is SAVISQKPSRDICQRGTSLTIQCQVDSQVTMMFWYRQQPGQSLTLIATANQGSEATYESGFVIDKFPISRPNLTFSTLTVSNMSPEDSSIYLCSDQTRGDYGYTFGSGTRLTVV.

This clonotype has more than one count but fewer than ten. J is TRBJ1-2 and V is TRBV6-1; weak D call: TRBD1 (6 bases). The CDR3 totals 16 residues. Germline V CDR1 and CDR2: MNHNS, SASEGT. V was cut by 3 bases and J by 0 bases, with 14 bases left in between. The CDR3 sequence is CASSDPDRISNYGYTF. In DNA, the CDR3 is TGTGCCAGCAGTGATCCCGACAGGATCTCTAACTATGGCTACACCTTC.

V is TRBV27 and J is TRBJ2-1; no firm D call. This CDR3 has 17 residues. CDR1 is MNHEY, CDR2 SMNVEV, per germline (reference sequence). The V and J ends lost 1 base and 5 bases respectively, with 18 bases between them. The CDR3 region is CASSLYIRAPPNNEQFF. The CDR3 DNA sequence: TGTGCCAGCAGTTTATATATTCGGGCCCCTCCGAACAATGAGCAGTTCTTC.

The chain joins TRBV19 to TRBJ1-2, with D tentatively TRBD1 (5 bases). With 5 bases removed from V and 6 bases from J, the gap between germline ends came to 16 bases. The CDR3 covers 14 residues. The germline gives CDR1 LNHDA, CDR2 SQIVND (reference sequence). The CDR3 region has the DNA TGTGCCAGTAGTTTCCGCGGGGCGGGAGATGGCTACACCTTC. Translation gives CASSFRGAGDGYTF. Full variable domain (remainder filled in from reference TRBV19 and TRBJ1-2): DGGITQSPKYLFRKEGQNVTLSCEQNLNHDAMYWYRQDPGQGLRLIYYSQIVNDFQKGDIAEGYSVSREKKESFPLTVTSAQKNPTAFYLCASSFRGAGDGYTFGSGTRLTVV.

This clonotype turned up a few times. The rearrangement joins TRBV29-1 to TRBJ2-2; 7 nucleotides align to TRBD1. V lost 5 bases, J lost 3 bases, and 15 bases stayed unmatched. The CDR3 runs to 17 residues. Looked up from germline, CDR1 is SQVTM and CDR2 is ANQGSEA. The CDR3 reads CSVLLEDREHYTGELFF. The CDR3 DNA follows: TGCAGCGTTCTGCTCGAAGACAGGGAACACTACACCGGGGAGCTGTTTTTT.